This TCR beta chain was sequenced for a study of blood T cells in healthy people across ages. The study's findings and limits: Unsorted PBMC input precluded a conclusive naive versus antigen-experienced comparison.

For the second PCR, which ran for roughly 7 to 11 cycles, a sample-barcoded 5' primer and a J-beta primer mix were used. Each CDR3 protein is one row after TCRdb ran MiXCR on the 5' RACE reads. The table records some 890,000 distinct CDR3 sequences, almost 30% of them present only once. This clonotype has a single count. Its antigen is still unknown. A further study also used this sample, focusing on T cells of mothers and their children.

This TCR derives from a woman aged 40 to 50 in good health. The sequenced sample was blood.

The CDR3 spells CASSIRWGNTEAFF. As DNA, the CDR3 is TGTGCCAGCAGCATACGATGGGGGAACACTGAAGCTTTCTTT. The chain recombines TRBV13 with TRBJ1-1; D is uncertain. The CDR3 loop spans 14 amino acids. V gave up 5 bases and J gave up 1 base, with 11 bases separating them. Germline V gives CDR1 PRHDT, CDR2 FYEKMQ (reference sequence).